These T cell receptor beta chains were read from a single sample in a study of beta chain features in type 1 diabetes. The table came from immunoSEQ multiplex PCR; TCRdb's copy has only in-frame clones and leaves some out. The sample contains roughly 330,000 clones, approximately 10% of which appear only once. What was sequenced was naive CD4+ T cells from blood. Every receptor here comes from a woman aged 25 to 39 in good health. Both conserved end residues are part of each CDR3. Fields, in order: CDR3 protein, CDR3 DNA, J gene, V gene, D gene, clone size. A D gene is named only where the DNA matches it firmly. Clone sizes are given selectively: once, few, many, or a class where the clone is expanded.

CDR3: CASSFQIVRGTDTQYF; DNA: TGTGCCAGCAGTTTCCAGATCGTACGGGGCACAGATACGCAGTATTTT; J: TRBJ2-3; V: TRBV27; D: .; size: few
CDR3: CASRPRGALAKNIQYF; DNA: TGTGCCAGCAGACCCAGGGGAGCTTTGGCCAAAAACATTCAGTACTTC; J: TRBJ2-4; V: TRBV28; D: .; size: few
CDR3: CASRWRQGSETQYF; DNA: TGTGCCAGCAGATGGAGGCAGGGGTCAGAGACCCAGTACTTC; J: TRBJ2-5; V: TRBV27; D: .; size: .
CDR3: CASSLLNGNTGELFF; DNA: TGTGCCAGCAGTTTATTAAACGGTAACACCGGGGAGCTGTTTTTT; J: TRBJ2-2; V: TRBV27; D: .; size: few
CDR3: CAIRPGLAGDNEQFF; DNA: TGTGCCATCAGGCCGGGACTAGCGGGAGATAATGAGCAGTTCTTC; J: TRBJ2-1; V: TRBV10-3; D: TRBD2; size: .
CDR3: CASSEANPRGYTF; DNA: TGTGCCAGCAGTGAAGCTAACCCTCGGGGCTACACCTTC; J: TRBJ1-2; V: TRBV25-1; D: .; size: few
CDR3: CASSQGGKAATNEKLFF; DNA: TGTGCCAGCAGCCAAGGAGGGAAGGCGGCAACTAATGAAAAACTGTTTTTT; J: TRBJ1-4; V: TRBV14; D: .; size: .
CDR3: CASSLTGTGMYSNQPQHF; DNA: TGTGCCAGCAGCCTAACCGGGACAGGGATGTATAGCAATCAGCCCCAGCATTTT; J: TRBJ1-5; V: TRBV5-8; D: TRBD1; size: .
CDR3: CATSIGGEGTGELFF; DNA: TGTGCCACCAGCATCGGGGGAGAGGGCACCGGGGAGCTGTTTTTT; J: TRBJ2-2; V: TRBV15; D: .; size: few
CDR3: CASQEGGPVTNYGYTF; DNA: TGTGCCAGTCAAGAGGGCGGCCCAGTGACTAACTATGGCTACACCTTC; J: TRBJ1-2; V: TRBV19; D: .; size: .
CDR3: CASGKQGLNEKLFF; DNA: TGTGCCAGTGGAAAACAGGGCCTTAATGAAAAACTGTTTTTT; J: TRBJ1-4; V: TRBV19; D: .; size: .
CDR3: CASSVDNSNQPQHF; DNA: TGTGCCAGCAGCGTCGACAATAGCAATCAGCCCCAGCATTTT; J: TRBJ1-5; V: TRBV9; D: .; size: few
CDR3: CASSLTDTGELFF; DNA: TGCGCCAGCAGCTTGACAGACACCGGGGAGCTGTTTTTT; J: TRBJ2-2; V: TRBV5-1; D: .; size: few
CDR3: CASRQGRGLAGEQFF; DNA: TGTGCCAGTAGGCAGGGGAGAGGACTAGCGGGGGAGCAGTTCTTC; J: TRBJ2-1; V: TRBV19; D: TRBD2; size: few
CDR3: CASSIGQGAYEQYF; DNA: TGTGCCAGTAGTATCGGACAGGGGGCCTACGAGCAGTACTTC; J: TRBJ2-7; V: TRBV19; D: TRBD1; size: few
CDR3: CASLPGTTYNEQFF; DNA: TGTGCCAGCTTACCCGGGACTACCTACAATGAGCAGTTCTTC; J: TRBJ2-1; V: TRBV7-8; D: TRBD2; size: few
CDR3: CASSLEGTSYNEQFF; DNA: TGTGCCAGCAGCTTAGAAGGGACTAGTTACAATGAGCAGTTCTTC; J: TRBJ2-1; V: TRBV7-2; D: TRBD2; size: few
CDR3: CASGGYDGLPEAFF; DNA: TGTGCCAGCGGGGGGTATGACGGCCTCCCTGAAGCTTTCTTT; J: TRBJ1-1; V: TRBV27; D: .; size: .
CDR3: CAWRGTSGRGAGANVLTF; DNA: TGTGCCTGGAGAGGGACTAGCGGGAGGGGAGCTGGGGCCAACGTCCTGACTTTC; J: TRBJ2-6; V: TRBV30; D: TRBD2; size: .
CDR3: CASTRGRGQETQYF; DNA: TGTGCCAGCACCAGGGGGCGCGGTCAAGAGACCCAGTACTTC; J: TRBJ2-5; V: TRBV5-6; D: TRBD1; size: few
CDR3: CASSRPGGSTDTQYF; DNA: TGTGCCAGCTCACGACCGGGGGGGAGCACAGATACGCAGTATTTT; J: TRBJ2-3; V: TRBV18; D: TRBD2; size: .
CDR3: CASRGQGRGHNEQFF; DNA: TGTGCCAGCAGGGGACAGGGAAGAGGGCACAATGAGCAGTTCTTC; J: TRBJ2-1; V: TRBV6-1; D: TRBD1; size: .
CDR3: CASSQETSGNTGELFF; DNA: TGTGCCAGCAGCCAAGAAACTAGCGGGAACACCGGGGAGCTGTTTTTT; J: TRBJ2-2; V: TRBV4-2; D: TRBD2; size: few
CDR3: CASSLEKGFGNQPQHF; DNA: TGTGCCAGCAGCTTAGAGAAGGGGTTTGGCAATCAGCCCCAGCATTTT; J: TRBJ1-5; V: TRBV7-2; D: .; size: few
CDR3: CASSAPTGKEGYTF; DNA: TGTGCCAGCAGCGCACCGACAGGGAAGGAAGGCTACACCTTC; J: TRBJ1-2; V: TRBV7-9; D: TRBD1; size: many
CDR3: CASSPTSGPSYEQYF; DNA: TGTGCCAGCTCACCGACTAGCGGGCCCTCCTACGAGCAGTACTTC; J: TRBJ2-7; V: TRBV18; D: TRBD2; size: few
CDR3: CASSEFSLAGQDTQYF; DNA: TGTGCCAGCAGTGAATTCTCGCTAGCGGGACAGGATACGCAGTATTTT; J: TRBJ2-3; V: TRBV25-1; D: TRBD2; size: .
CDR3: CASSPEGVQEQFF; DNA: TGCGCCAGCAGCCCCGAGGGGGTCCAGGAGCAGTTCTTC; J: TRBJ2-1; V: TRBV5-1; D: .; size: .
CDR3: CASRALAGAWEQYF; DNA: TGTGCCAGCAGAGCCCTAGCGGGAGCATGGGAGCAGTACTTC; J: TRBJ2-7; V: TRBV27; D: TRBD2; size: .
CDR3: CAISETYQPQHF; DNA: TGTGCCATCAGTGAGACTTATCAGCCCCAGCATTTT; J: TRBJ1-5; V: TRBV10-3; D: .; size: .
CDR3: CASSLDGQLNTGELFF; DNA: TGTGCCAGCAGCTTAGATGGCCAGTTGAACACCGGGGAGCTGTTTTTT; J: TRBJ2-2; V: TRBV7-2; D: .; size: .
CDR3: CASSPSQRESTGELFF; DNA: TGTGCCAGCTCGCCCTCTCAGCGGGAGTCCACCGGGGAGCTGTTTTTT; J: TRBJ2-2; V: TRBV18; D: TRBD2; size: .
CDR3: CASSFGGLAGGRTDTQYF; DNA: TGTGCCAGCAGCTTCGGGGGACTAGCGGGAGGCCGGACAGATACGCAGTATTTT; J: TRBJ2-3; V: TRBV7-2; D: TRBD2; size: .
CDR3: CASSPIVLGDSGANVLTF; DNA: TGTGCCAGCTCACCAATAGTGTTGGGAGACTCTGGGGCCAACGTCCTGACTTTC; J: TRBJ2-6; V: TRBV18; D: .; size: .
CDR3: CASNSRGVSYNEQFF; DNA: TGTGCCAGTAATTCGCGGGGAGTCTCCTACAATGAGCAGTTCTTC; J: TRBJ2-1; V: TRBV19; D: .; size: .
CDR3: CASSPQTSGSHEQYF; DNA: TGTGCCAGCAGCCCCCAGACTAGCGGGAGCCACGAGCAGTACTTC; J: TRBJ2-7; V: TRBV9; D: TRBD2; size: few
CDR3: CAWSVGSQGNYGYTF; DNA: TGTGCCTGGAGTGTGGGCAGCCAAGGAAACTATGGCTACACCTTC; J: TRBJ1-2; V: TRBV30; D: .; size: few
CDR3: CASSRHKTGSGETQYF; DNA: TGTGCCAGCTCCCGCCACAAGACGGGGTCGGGGGAGACCCAGTACTTC; J: TRBJ2-5; V: TRBV18; D: .; size: few
CDR3: CASSGNAARVETQYF; DNA: TGTGCCAGCAGTGGCAACGCGGCGCGGGTGGAGACCCAGTACTTC; J: TRBJ2-5; V: TRBV2; D: .; size: few
CDR3: CASSSSRGTAYYEQYF; DNA: TGTGCCAGCAGTTCCTCAAGGGGGACAGCTTACTACGAGCAGTACTTC; J: TRBJ2-7; V: TRBV28; D: TRBD1; size: .
CDR3: CASSSTGSHYGYTF; DNA: TGCGCCAGCAGCTCAACAGGGTCACACTATGGCTACACCTTC; J: TRBJ1-2; V: TRBV5-1; D: .; size: few
CDR3: CASSFGTENEKLFF; DNA: TGCGCCAGCAGCTTCGGGACAGAAAATGAAAAACTGTTTTTT; J: TRBJ1-4; V: TRBV5-1; D: TRBD1; size: few
CDR3: CASSPRDSSSGANVLTF; DNA: TGTGCCAGCTCACCAAGGGACAGCAGCTCTGGGGCCAACGTCCTGACTTTC; J: TRBJ2-6; V: TRBV18; D: TRBD1; size: .
CDR3: CASSLEGRADLYEQYF; DNA: TGTGCCAGCAGCTTGGAAGGGCGGGCGGATCTCTACGAGCAGTACTTC; J: TRBJ2-7; V: TRBV5-4; D: .; size: few
CDR3: CASSPGTGIYSNQPQHF; DNA: TGTGCCAGCAGCCCCGGGACAGGGATATATAGCAATCAGCCCCAGCATTTT; J: TRBJ1-5; V: TRBV7-9; D: TRBD1; size: .
CDR3: CASSFLRGRRTEAFF; DNA: TGTGCCAGCAGCTTCTTAAGGGGGCGAAGGACTGAAGCTTTCTTT; J: TRBJ1-1; V: TRBV11-2; D: TRBD1; size: .
CDR3: CAISPSGGTGYEQYF; DNA: TGTGCCATCAGCCCCAGCGGCGGGACCGGCTACGAGCAGTACTTC; J: TRBJ2-7; V: TRBV10-3; D: .; size: few
CDR3: CASSQDVGGYSDEAFF; DNA: TGTGCCAGCAGCCAAGACGTAGGGGGCTACAGTGATGAAGCTTTCTTT; J: TRBJ1-1; V: TRBV4-2; D: TRBD1; size: few
CDR3: CASSLGGTNNEQFF; DNA: TGTGCCAGCAGCCTCGGTGGGACTAACAATGAGCAGTTCTTC; J: TRBJ2-1; V: TRBV9; D: TRBD2; size: .
CDR3: CSAGEETTNEKLFF; DNA: TGCAGCGCTGGGGAGGAGACAACTAATGAAAAACTGTTTTTT; J: TRBJ1-4; V: TRBV29-1; D: .; size: few